This is a list of T cell receptor beta chains from one sample in a study of CD8+CD57+ T cells in acquired aplastic anemia. From the reads, TCRdb called clonotypes with MiXCR, one entry per CDR3 protein. This table holds more than 250,000 distinct CDR3 sequences, roughly 82% found once. Sequenced input: sorted CD4+, CD8+, or CD8+CD57+ T cells (not recorded which) from PBMCs. These TCRs come from a human donor with aplastic anemia. The CDR3 runs from the conserved cysteine through the conserved F or W. D genes are given only for firm matches. Clone size is shown for a subset of rows, as once, few, many or a class of expanded clone.

v_call: TRBV9; j_call: TRBJ2-3; clone_size: -; d_call: TRBD2; cdr3_nt: TGTGCCAGCAGGTTAGCGGGCGGTGCCGAGCAGCAGTATTTT; cdr3_aa: CASRLAGGAEQQYF
v_call: TRBV7-2; j_call: TRBJ2-1; clone_size: -; d_call: -; cdr3_nt: TGTGCCAGTAGCCTGGATCGCGGAGCCTACAAGGAGCAGTTCTTC; cdr3_aa: CASSLDRGAYKEQFF
v_call: TRBV2; j_call: TRBJ1-2; clone_size: -; d_call: -; cdr3_nt: TGTGCCAGCAGTGAAAGGGGTCGGAGAGCTAACTATGGCTACACCTTC; cdr3_aa: CASSERGRRANYGYTF
v_call: TRBV19; j_call: TRBJ1-5; clone_size: -; d_call: TRBD1; cdr3_nt: TGTGCCAGTAGTATGATAAAGGGGGCGAACGCCCTCCAGACCAATCAGCCCCAGCATTTT; cdr3_aa: CASSMIKGANALQTNQPQHF
v_call: TRBV9; j_call: TRBJ2-3; clone_size: once; d_call: -; cdr3_nt: TGTGCCAGCAGCTTAGCGTCAGATACGCATACGCTGTATTTT; cdr3_aa: CASSLASDTHTLYF
v_call: TRBV7-8; j_call: TRBJ2-3; clone_size: -; d_call: TRBD2; cdr3_nt: TGTGCCAGCAGCTTAGCGGGAGGGCCCGATACGCATAATCAGTATTTT; cdr3_aa: CASSLAGGPDTHNQYF
v_call: TRBV2; j_call: TRBJ2-3; clone_size: -; d_call: -; cdr3_nt: TGTGCCAGCTGTTTAGGAAGGGGGGCAGATACGCAGTATTTT; cdr3_aa: CASCLGRGADTQYF
v_call: TRBV2; j_call: TRBJ1-3; clone_size: -; d_call: -; cdr3_nt: TGTGCCAGCAGCCAGGGTTGGTTTCGTAACAAGATATATTTT; cdr3_aa: CASSQGWFRNKIYF
v_call: TRBV7-9; j_call: TRBJ2-6; clone_size: -; d_call: -; cdr3_nt: TGTGCCAGCAGCTTAGCGGGTAGCTACCGGGTTTTCGTCCTGACTTTC; cdr3_aa: CASSLAGSYRVFVLTF
v_call: TRBV7-2; j_call: TRBJ1-1; clone_size: -; d_call: -; cdr3_nt: TGTGCCAGCAGCTTGGCTGGGGGCGCCGACTATGGCTCCTTCTTT; cdr3_aa: CASSLAGGADYGSFF
v_call: TRBV11-3; j_call: TRBJ1-2; clone_size: -; d_call: -; cdr3_nt: TGTGCCAGCAGCTGGGGCCGTGGGGGTGGCTACACCTTC; cdr3_aa: CASSWGRGGGYTF
v_call: TRBV11-3; j_call: TRBJ2-1; clone_size: many; d_call: -; cdr3_nt: TGTGCCAGCAGCTTAGATCTCGCAGCCTACAATGAGCAGTTCTTC; cdr3_aa: CASSLDLAAYNEQFF
v_call: TRBV7-2; j_call: TRBJ1-6; clone_size: -; d_call: -; cdr3_nt: TGTGCCAGCAGCCCGGGCGGGCGAGAGCAATCCCCCCTCCACTTT; cdr3_aa: CASSPGGREQSPLHF
v_call: TRBV9; j_call: TRBJ2-1; clone_size: -; d_call: TRBD1; cdr3_nt: TGTGCCAGCAGCGCGGGACAGGGGTTTGTAAATGAGCAGTTCTTC; cdr3_aa: CASSAGQGFVNEQFF
v_call: TRBV7-6; j_call: TRBJ2-7; clone_size: -; d_call: -; cdr3_nt: TGTGCCAGCAGCTTGGATTTGGTGGGCCAGTTTTTC; cdr3_aa: CASSLDLVGQFF
v_call: TRBV7-6; j_call: TRBJ1-6; clone_size: -; d_call: TRBD1; cdr3_nt: TGTGCCAGCAGCTCCAGGGGACAGGCGGATTCACCCCTCCACTTT; cdr3_aa: CASSSRGQADSPLHF
v_call: TRBV7-9; j_call: TRBJ1-1; clone_size: -; d_call: -; cdr3_nt: TGTGCCAGCAGCGGGAGGAGCAAAGTTGGTTCGGCCAAATTT; cdr3_aa: CASSGRSKVGSAKF
v_call: TRBV7-9; j_call: TRBJ2-7; clone_size: -; d_call: -; cdr3_nt: TGTGCCAGCAGCTTAGAAACCCGCTCCTACGGGCAGTACTTC; cdr3_aa: CASSLETRSYGQYF
v_call: TRBV19; j_call: TRBJ2-3; clone_size: many; d_call: TRBD2; cdr3_nt: TGTGCCAGTAGTATAGCTAGCGGAGCCTACAATGAGCAGTTT; cdr3_aa: CASSIASGAYNEQF
v_call: TRBV7-8; j_call: TRBJ2-2; clone_size: once; d_call: TRBD2; cdr3_nt: TGTGCCAGCAGCTTATTAGCGGGTCCCAATGGGCAGCTGTTTTTT; cdr3_aa: CASSLLAGPNGQLFF
v_call: TRBV9; j_call: TRBJ2-5; clone_size: -; d_call: TRBD1; cdr3_nt: TGTGCCAGCAGCCCGGGGACAGGGGGCTATGGCTACAAGTACTTC; cdr3_aa: CASSPGTGGYGYKYF
v_call: TRBV5-1; j_call: TRBJ2-7; clone_size: -; d_call: -; cdr3_nt: TGCGCCAGCCCATGGAGGGCAGGCTCCTACGAGCAGTACTTC; cdr3_aa: CASPWRAGSYEQYF
v_call: TRBV11-3; j_call: TRBJ1-6; clone_size: -; d_call: -; cdr3_nt: TGTGCCAGCAGCTTAGAGCAGACAGGCTATAATTCACCCCTCCACTTT; cdr3_aa: CASSLEQTGYNSPLHF
v_call: TRBV2; j_call: TRBJ1-5; clone_size: -; d_call: -; cdr3_nt: TGTGCCAGCACTAAACGACAGGATAGCAATCAGCCCCAGCATTTT; cdr3_aa: CASTKRQDSNQPQHF
v_call: TRBV24-1; j_call: TRBJ2-3; clone_size: -; d_call: TRBD1; cdr3_nt: TGTGCCACCAGTGAACCGGGACAGGCCACAGATACGCAGTATTTT; cdr3_aa: CATSEPGQATDTQYF
v_call: TRBV7-9; j_call: TRBJ2-1; clone_size: -; d_call: TRBD2; cdr3_nt: TGTGCCAGCAGCTTTACTAGCGCAATGGGCAGTTCTTCGCAGTTCTTC; cdr3_aa: CASSFTSAMGSSSQFF
v_call: TRBV7-8; j_call: TRBJ2-6; clone_size: once; d_call: -; cdr3_nt: TGTGCCAGCAGCTTTGATCCAGACGAGACAGCCCTTTCCCTGACTTTC; cdr3_aa: CASSFDPDETALSLTF
v_call: TRBV11-3; j_call: TRBJ2-4; clone_size: -; d_call: -; cdr3_nt: TGTGCCAGCAGCTTAGCTCTGACAATTCAGTACTTC; cdr3_aa: CASSLALTIQYF